This T cell receptor (beta chain) was observed in a study of T cells in localized non-small cell lung cancer. The study, taken as a whole, reports: Prolonged overall survival went with higher T cell density in the blood.

Worth noting for this clone: Antigen: not known.

Clones were read by immunoSEQ multiplex PCR, and TCRdb kept only the in-frame ones, dropping some. This sample yields fewer than 35,000 clones, of which roughly nine tenths are seen a single time; over 2.5% belongs to the top ten. V shed 2 bases and J shed 6 bases, with 10 bases lying between them. This CDR3 is built from 13 residues. Germline values: CDR1 SGDLS, CDR2 YYNGEE. The origin of this receptor is a female donor at least 60 years old with stage I lung adenocarcinoma. The rearrangement links TRBV9 to TRBJ2-3, with a weak D call TRBD2 (6 bases). Sequenced material: peripheral blood, taken before any cancer treatment. The CDR3 loop reads CASSVHREDTQYF. In DNA form, the CDR3 reads TGTGCCAGCAGCGTCCACCGGGAGGATACGCAGTATTTT.